This TCR beta chain was retrieved from a study of blood T cell repertoires in COVID-19. Across the study: Material from acute and convalescent COVID-19 was sourced from the United States, Italy and Spain. T cells, B-cell-depleted T cells, or PBMCs supplied cDNA or gDNA.

In the original analysis: For nucleated cells, counts were estimated from reference gene primer amplification. Profiling relied on immunoSEQ multiplex PCR, and the TCRdb table lists in-frame clones only, not all of them. V and J calls and clone size come straight from that table; D and trimming were deduced from the DNA. The sample lists about 180,000 clones; roughly nine tenths were seen once. The CDR3 spans 16 residues. The V gene end was trimmed by 2 bases and the J gene end by 4 bases; junction bases not matched to a gene: 9. The germline gives CDR1 MNHEY, CDR2 SVGEGT. The chain joins TRBV6-2 or TRBV6-3 to TRBJ2-3; TRBD2 aligns across 7 bases. The source of this sequence is a man aged 18-30 years who had recovered from COVID-19. Sequencing was done on a sample of peripheral blood. CDR3 protein: CASSYAGVGLADTQYF. CDR3 bases: TGTGCCAGCAGTTACGCGGGAGTGGGGCTCGCAGATACGCAGTATTTT.